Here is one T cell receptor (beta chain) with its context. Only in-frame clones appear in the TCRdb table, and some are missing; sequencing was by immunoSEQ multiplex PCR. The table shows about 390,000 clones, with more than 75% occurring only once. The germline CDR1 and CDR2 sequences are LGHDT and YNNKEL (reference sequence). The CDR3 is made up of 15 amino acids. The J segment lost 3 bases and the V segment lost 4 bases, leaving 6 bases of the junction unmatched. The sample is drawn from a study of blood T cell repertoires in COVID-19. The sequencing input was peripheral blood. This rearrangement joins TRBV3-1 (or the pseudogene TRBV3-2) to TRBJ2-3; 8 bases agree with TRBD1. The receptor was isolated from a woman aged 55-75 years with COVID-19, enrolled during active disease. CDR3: CASSPGQGWTDTQYF. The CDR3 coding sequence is TGTGCCAGCAGCCCAGGACAGGGTTGGACAGATACGCAGTATTTT.